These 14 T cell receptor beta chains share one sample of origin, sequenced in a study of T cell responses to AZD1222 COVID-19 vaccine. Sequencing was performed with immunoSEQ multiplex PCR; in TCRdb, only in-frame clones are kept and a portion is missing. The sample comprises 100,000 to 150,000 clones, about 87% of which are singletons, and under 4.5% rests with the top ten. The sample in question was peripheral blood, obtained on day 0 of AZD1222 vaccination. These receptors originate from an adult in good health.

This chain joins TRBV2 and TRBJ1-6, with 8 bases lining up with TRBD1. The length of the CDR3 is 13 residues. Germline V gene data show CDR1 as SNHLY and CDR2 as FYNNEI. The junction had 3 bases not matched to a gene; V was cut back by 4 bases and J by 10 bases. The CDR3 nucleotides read TGTGCCAGCAGTGGGACAGGGTACTCACCCCTCCACTTT. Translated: CASSGTGYSPLHF.

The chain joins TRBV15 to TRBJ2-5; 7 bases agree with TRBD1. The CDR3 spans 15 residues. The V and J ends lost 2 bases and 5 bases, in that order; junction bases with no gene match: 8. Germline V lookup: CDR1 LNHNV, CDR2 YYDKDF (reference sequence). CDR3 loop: CATSRRGGDGETQYF. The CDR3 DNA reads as TGTGCCACCAGCAGACGAGGGGGCGACGGGGAGACCCAGTACTTC.

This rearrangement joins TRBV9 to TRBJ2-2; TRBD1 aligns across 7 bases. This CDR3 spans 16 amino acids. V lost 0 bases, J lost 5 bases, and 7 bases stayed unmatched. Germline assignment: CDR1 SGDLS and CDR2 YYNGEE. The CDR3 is CASSVVRGQPTGELFF. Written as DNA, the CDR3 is TGTGCCAGCAGCGTAGTACGGGGACAGCCGACCGGGGAGCTGTTTTTT.

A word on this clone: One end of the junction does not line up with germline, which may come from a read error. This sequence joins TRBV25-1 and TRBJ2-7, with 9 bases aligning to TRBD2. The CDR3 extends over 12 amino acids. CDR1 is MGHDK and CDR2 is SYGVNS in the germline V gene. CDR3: CASSVGLAYTHF. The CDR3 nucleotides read TGTGCCAGCAGTGTGGGACTAGCTTATACCCATTTC.

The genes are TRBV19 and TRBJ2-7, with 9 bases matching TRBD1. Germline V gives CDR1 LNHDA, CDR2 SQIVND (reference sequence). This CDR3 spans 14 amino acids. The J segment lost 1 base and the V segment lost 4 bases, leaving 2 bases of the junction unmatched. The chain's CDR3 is CASSTTGGSYEQYF. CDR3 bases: TGTGCCAGTAGTACGACAGGGGGGTCCTACGAGCAGTACTTC. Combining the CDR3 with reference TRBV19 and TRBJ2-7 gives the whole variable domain DGGITQSPKYLFRKEGQNVTLSCEQNLNHDAMYWYRQDPGQGLRLIYYSQIVNDFQKGDIAEGYSVSREKKESFPLTVTSAQKNPTAFYLCASSTTGGSYEQYFGPGTRLTVT.

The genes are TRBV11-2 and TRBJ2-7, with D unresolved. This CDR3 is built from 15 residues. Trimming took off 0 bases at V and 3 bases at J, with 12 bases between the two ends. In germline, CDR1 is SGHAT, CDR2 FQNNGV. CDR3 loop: CASSLDPGPLYEQYF. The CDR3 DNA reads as TGTGCCAGCAGCTTAGATCCCGGGCCACTCTACGAGCAGTACTTC. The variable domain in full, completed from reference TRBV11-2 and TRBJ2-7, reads EAGVAQSPRYKIIEKRQSVAFWCNPISGHATLYWYQQILGQGPKLLIQFQNNGVVDDSQLPKDRFSAERLKGVDSTLKIQPAKLEDSAVYLCASSLDPGPLYEQYFGPGTRLTVT.

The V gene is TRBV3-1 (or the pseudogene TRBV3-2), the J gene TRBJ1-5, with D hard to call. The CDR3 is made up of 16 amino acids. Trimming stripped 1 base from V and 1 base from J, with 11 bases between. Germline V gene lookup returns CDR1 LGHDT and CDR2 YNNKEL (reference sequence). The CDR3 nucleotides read TGTGCCAGCAGCCAAGCGGAGCCTTTAAGCAATCAGCCCCAGCATTTT. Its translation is CASSQAEPLSNQPQHF.

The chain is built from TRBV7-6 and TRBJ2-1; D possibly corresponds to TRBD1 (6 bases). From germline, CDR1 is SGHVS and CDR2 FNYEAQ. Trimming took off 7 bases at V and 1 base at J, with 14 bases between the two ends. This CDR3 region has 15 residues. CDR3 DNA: TGTGCCAGCACCCCAGGGGAGCGATCCTACAATGAGCAGTTCTTC. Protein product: CASTPGERSYNEQFF.

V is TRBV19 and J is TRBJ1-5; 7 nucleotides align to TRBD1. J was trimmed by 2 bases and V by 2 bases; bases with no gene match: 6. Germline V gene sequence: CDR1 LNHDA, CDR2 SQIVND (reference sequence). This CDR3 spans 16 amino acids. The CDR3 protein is CASSIQGGRGNQPQHF. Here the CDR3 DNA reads TGTGCCAGTAGTATACAGGGGGGTCGGGGCAATCAGCCCCAGCATTTT.

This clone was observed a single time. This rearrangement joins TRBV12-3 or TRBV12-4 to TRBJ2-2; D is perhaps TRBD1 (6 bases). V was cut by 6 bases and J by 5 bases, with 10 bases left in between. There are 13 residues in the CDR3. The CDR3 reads CASRTTGTGELFF. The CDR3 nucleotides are TGTGCCAGCAGGACTACAGGGACCGGGGAGCTGTTTTTT.

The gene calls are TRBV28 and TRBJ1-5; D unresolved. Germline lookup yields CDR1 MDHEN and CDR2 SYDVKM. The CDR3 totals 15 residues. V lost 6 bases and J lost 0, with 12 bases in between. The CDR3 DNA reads TGTGCCAGCAGCCGTAATACACTTAGCAATCAGCCCCAGCATTTT. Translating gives CASSRNTLSNQPQHF.

CDR3 residues: CATSRQDNQPQHF. The CDR3 DNA follows: TGTGCCACCAGCAGGCAGGACAATCAGCCCCAGCATTTT. This rearrangement joins TRBV15 to TRBJ1-5; D remains ambiguous. V was clipped by 3 bases and J by 3 bases, with 6 bases between them. The CDR3 is 13 residues long. CDR1 and CDR2 (germline): LNHNV, YYDKDF (reference sequence). Filled out from reference TRBV15 and TRBJ1-5, the complete variable domain reads DAMVIQNPRYQVTQFGKPVTLSCSQTLNHNVMYWYQQKSSQAPKLLFHYYDKDFNNEADTPDNFQSRRPNTSFCFLDIRSPGLGDTAMYLCATSRQDNQPQHFGDGTRLSIL.

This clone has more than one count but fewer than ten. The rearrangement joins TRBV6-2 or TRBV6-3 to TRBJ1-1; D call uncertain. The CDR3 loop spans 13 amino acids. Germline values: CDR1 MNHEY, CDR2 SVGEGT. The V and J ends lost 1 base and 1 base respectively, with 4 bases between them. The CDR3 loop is CASSYWGNTEAFF. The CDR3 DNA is TGTGCCAGCAGTTACTGGGGGAACACTGAAGCTTTCTTT.

CDR3 residues: CASGRTNEKLFF. CDR3 bases: TGTGCCAGCGGCCGGACAAATGAAAAACTGTTTTTT. The rearrangement joins TRBV6-2 or TRBV6-3 to TRBJ1-4; possibly TRBD1 for D (5 bases). The CDR3 totals 12 residues. The germline CDR1 and CDR2 sequences are MNHEY and SVGEGT. Trimming cost V 8 bases and J 5 bases, with 9 bases left between them.